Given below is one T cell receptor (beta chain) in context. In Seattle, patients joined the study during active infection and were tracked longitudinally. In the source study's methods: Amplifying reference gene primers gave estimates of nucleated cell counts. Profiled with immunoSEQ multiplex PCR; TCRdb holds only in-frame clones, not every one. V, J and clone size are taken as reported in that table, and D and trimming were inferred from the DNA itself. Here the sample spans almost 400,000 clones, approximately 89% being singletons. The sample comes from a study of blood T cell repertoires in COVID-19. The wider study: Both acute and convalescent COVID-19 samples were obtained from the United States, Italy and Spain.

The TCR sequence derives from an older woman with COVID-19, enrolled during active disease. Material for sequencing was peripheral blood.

The CDR3 protein is CASRGPRGQLDEQYF. CDR3 sequence (DNA): TGTGCCAGTAGGGGCCCCCGAGGACAGTTAGACGAGCAGTACTTC. The chain joins TRBV19 to TRBJ2-7; a possible D gene is TRBD1 (6 bases). V shed 6 bases and J shed 5 bases, with 20 bases lying between them. Germline CDR1 reads LNHDA; CDR2 reads SQIVND (reference sequence). CDR3 length equals 15 residues.